Sequencing of this T cell receptor beta chain was carried out in a study of T cells in Graves' hyperthyroidism and ophthalmopathy. Findings of the study overall: Blood shared most expanded thyroid clonotypes above 0.001.

The V end lost 5 bases, the J end lost 6 bases, and 18 bases lay between the germline ends. The length of the CDR3 is 15 residues. Under 3 months was the duration of disease in ophthalmopathy patients, who also had a Clinical Activity Score of at least 3 and a NOSPECS grade of at least 4. Only a few counts were recorded for this clonotype. Its target is unknown. A much larger clone sits a single nucleotide away, making a read error possible. Amplification of TCR beta CDR3 regions was performed using RNA transcripts as template. The TCR CDR3 was amplified in a first-round RT-PCR using the HTBI primer set. One entry per CDR3 protein results from TCRdb running MiXCR on the multiplex PCR reads. This sample carries about 410,000 distinct CDR3 sequences, roughly 15% of them seen once, and the ten largest clones take around 19%.

The receptor's source is a woman in her 30s with Graves' ophthalmopathy. The J gene is TRBJ2-3, the V gene TRBV12-3 or TRBV12-4; weak D call: TRBD2 (6 bases). Sequenced material: blood. In nucleotides, the CDR3 is TGTGCCAGCAGTCCCGGGGACTCGATCAGGGATACGCAGTATTTT. Residues: CASSPGDSIRDTQYF.